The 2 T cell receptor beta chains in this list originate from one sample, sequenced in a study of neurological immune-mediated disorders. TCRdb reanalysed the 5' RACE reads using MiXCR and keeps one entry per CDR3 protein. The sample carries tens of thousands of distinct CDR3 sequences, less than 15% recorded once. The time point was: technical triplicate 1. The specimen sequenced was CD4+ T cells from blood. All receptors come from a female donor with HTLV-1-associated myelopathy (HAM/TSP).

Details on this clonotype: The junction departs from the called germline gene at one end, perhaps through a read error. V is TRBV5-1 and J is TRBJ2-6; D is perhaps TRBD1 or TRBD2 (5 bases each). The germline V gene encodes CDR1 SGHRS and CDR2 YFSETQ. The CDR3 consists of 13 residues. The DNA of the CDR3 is TGCGCCAGCAGCTTGAGAGGGGCCAACGTACTGACTTTC. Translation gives CASSLRGANVLTF.

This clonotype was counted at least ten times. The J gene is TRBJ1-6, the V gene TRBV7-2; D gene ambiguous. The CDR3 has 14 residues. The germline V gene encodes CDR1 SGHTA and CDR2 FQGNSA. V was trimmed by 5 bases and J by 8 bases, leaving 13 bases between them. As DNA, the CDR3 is TGTGCCAGCAGCCCAATTTTGTCAGATTCACCCCTCCACTTT. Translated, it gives CASSPILSDSPLHF. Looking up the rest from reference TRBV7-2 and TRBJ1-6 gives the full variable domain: GAGVSQSPSNKVTEKGKDVELRCDPISGHTALYWYRQSLGQGLEFLIYFQGNSAPDKSGLPSDRFSAERTGGSVSTLTIQRTQQEDSAVYLCASSPILSDSPLHFGNGTRLTVT.